This TCR beta chain was found in a study of blood T cell repertoires in COVID-19. Background on the study: Samples representing acute and convalescent COVID-19 were sourced from the United States, Italy and Spain. The analysed material was cDNA or gDNA that came from T cells, B-cell-depleted T cells, or PBMCs.

Per the original methods: Cell counts per sample came from amplifying reference gene primers. Generated by immunoSEQ multiplex PCR, the TCRdb table keeps only in-frame clones and is missing some. Clonal size and the V and J genes are those of that table, whereas D and trimming came from the DNA. The sample carries about 150,000 clones, 75% to 90% recorded once. With 3 bases removed from V and 0 bases from J, the gap between germline ends came to 14 bases. Germline loops: CDR1 LGHNA, CDR2 YSLEER. The CDR3 has 16 amino acids. The source of this sequence is a woman in her fifties or sixties with active or convalescent COVID-19. V gene TRBV4-3 combines with J gene TRBJ1-2; D uncertain. The sample consisted of peripheral blood. CDR3 DNA sequence: TGCGCCAGCAGCCAGGCCCCATTCTCAGCTAACTATGGCTACACCTTC. This sequence encodes CASSQAPFSANYGYTF.